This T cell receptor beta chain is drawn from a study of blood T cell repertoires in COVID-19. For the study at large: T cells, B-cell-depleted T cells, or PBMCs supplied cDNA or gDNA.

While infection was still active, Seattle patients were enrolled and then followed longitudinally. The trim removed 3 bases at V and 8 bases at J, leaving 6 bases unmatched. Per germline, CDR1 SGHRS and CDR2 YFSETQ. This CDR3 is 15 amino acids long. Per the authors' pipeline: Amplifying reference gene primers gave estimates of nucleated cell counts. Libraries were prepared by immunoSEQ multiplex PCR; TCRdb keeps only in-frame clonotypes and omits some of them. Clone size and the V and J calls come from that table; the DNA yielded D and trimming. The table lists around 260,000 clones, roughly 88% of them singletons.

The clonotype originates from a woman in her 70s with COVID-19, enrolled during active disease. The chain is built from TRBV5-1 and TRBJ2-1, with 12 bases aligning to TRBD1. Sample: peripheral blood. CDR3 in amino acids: CASSSRDRGLDEQFF. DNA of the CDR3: TGCGCCAGCAGCTCCCGGGACAGGGGGCTCGATGAGCAGTTCTTC. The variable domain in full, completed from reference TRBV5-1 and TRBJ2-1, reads KAGVTQTPRYLIKTRGQQVTLSCSPISGHRSVSWYQQTPGQGLQFLFEYFSETQRNKGNFPGRFSGRQFSNSRSEMNVSTLELGDSALYLCASSSRDRGLDEQFFGPGTRLTVL.